The rows below give T cell receptor beta chains drawn from one sample of a study of response to subunit inactivated influenza vaccine. TCRdb re-called the RT-PCR reads through MiXCR, storing one row per CDR3 protein. The sample contains about 780,000 distinct CDR3 sequences, about a fifth of which appear only once. Sequencing used PBMCs from blood, obtained roughly 5 days after vaccination. The receptors shown here come from a man aged 45-65 years who received an inactivated influenza vaccine. Both conserved end residues are part of each CDR3. D genes are given only for firm matches. Size is stated for part of the rows, as once, few or many counts, or as a class when the clone is expanded.

TGTGCCAGCAGTTACTTAGGGACATACTACAATGAGCAGTTCTTC,CASSYLGTYYNEQFF,TRBJ2-1,TRBV6-2/TRBV6-3,-,-
TGTGCCAGCAGCTTAGGGCCGAATCCACGCGAGCAGTACTTC,CASSLGPNPREQYF,TRBJ2-7,TRBV7-9,-,-
TGTGCCAGCAGGCAGACAGGGTACCAAGAGACCCAGTACTTC,CASRQTGYQETQYF,TRBJ2-5,TRBV25-1,few,TRBD1
TGTGCCAGCAGCTTAGACGCCCAGCGGGGCTTCTACAATGAGCAGTTCTTC,CASSLDAQRGFYNEQFF,TRBJ2-1,TRBV11-2,few,TRBD2
TGCGCCAGCAGCTCGGCCGTCGACAGCTACTATGGCTACACCTTC,CASSSAVDSYYGYTF,TRBJ1-2,TRBV5-1,-,-
TGCAGTGCTAGACTAGGACTAGCGGGAGGAATGAATGAGCAGTTCTTC,CSARLGLAGGMNEQFF,TRBJ2-1,TRBV20-1,few,TRBD2
TGTGCCAGCAGCTCGGAGGGACAGGGCAACTATGGCTACACCTTC,CASSSEGQGNYGYTF,TRBJ1-2,TRBV5-5,-,TRBD1
TGTGCCAGCAGTGTGCCGGTTAGCGGGGGGGCGGGCAATGAGCAGTTCTTC,CASSVPVSGGAGNEQFF,TRBJ2-1,TRBV2,-,TRBD2
TGTGCCAGCAGTACAGGGACAGACTCTGGAAACACCATATATTTT,CASSTGTDSGNTIYF,TRBJ1-3,TRBV28,few,TRBD1
TGTGCCAGCAGCCAGTCGGTAGATACGCAGTATTTT,CASSQSVDTQYF,TRBJ2-3,TRBV7-2,-,-
TGCGCCAGCAGCTCGGACAGTCATCAGCCCCAGCATTTT,CASSSDSHQPQHF,TRBJ1-5,TRBV5-1,-,-
TGCAGTGCTAGAGTACGGACTAGCGGGGCGAACACCGGGGAGCTGTTTTTT,CSARVRTSGANTGELFF,TRBJ2-2,TRBV20-1,-,TRBD2
TGTGCCAGCAGTTTCTTAGCGGGAGATTTAACAGATACGCAGTATTTT,CASSFLAGDLTDTQYF,TRBJ2-3,TRBV27,-,TRBD2
TGTGCCAGCAGCCCACCTCGGGGCAGGACCTCGAACACCGGGGAGCTGTTTTTT,CASSPPRGRTSNTGELFF,TRBJ2-2,TRBV11-1,-,-
TGTGCCAGCAGCTTGGGGACGTATGGAGTAAGGAGCTCTGGAAACACCATATATTTT,CASSLGTYGVRSSGNTIYF,TRBJ1-3,TRBV5-4,-,-
TGCAGTGCTAGGCCGGACGGAGGGACAGATACGCAGTATTTT,CSARPDGGTDTQYF,TRBJ2-3,TRBV20-1,many,-
TGTGCCAGCAGCTTAAATACTGGGTACCCAGATACGCAGTATTTT,CASSLNTGYPDTQYF,TRBJ2-3,TRBV7-9,few,-
TGCGCCAGCAGCCAAGATCGCAGGTACAATGAGCAGTTCTTC,CASSQDRRYNEQFF,TRBJ2-1,TRBV4-3,few,-
TGTGCCAGCAGCACGGGGACAGGAAAATACAATGAGCAGTTCTTC,CASSTGTGKYNEQFF,TRBJ2-1,TRBV11-2,few,TRBD1
TGCAGCGTTGAGTCTGGGGCGAGGGGAGAGACCCAGTACTTC,CSVESGARGETQYF,TRBJ2-5,TRBV29-1,-,-
TGCAGCGTTGAAGATAGTAACAGGAGAGGGGAGACCCAGTACTTC,CSVEDSNRRGETQYF,TRBJ2-5,TRBV29-1,many,-
TGTGCCAGCACCCGACAGGCGTCGCACTATGGCTACACCTTC,CASTRQASHYGYTF,TRBJ1-2,TRBV5-5,many,-
TGTGCCAGCAGCCCGACCACTTCGGAGCTGTTTTTT,CASSPTTSELFF,TRBJ2-2,TRBV7-9,-,-
TGCAGTGCTAGCGGGGTTCGGGACAATGAGCAGTTCTTC,CSASGVRDNEQFF,TRBJ2-1,TRBV20-1,few,-
TGTGCCACCCGAGGTCTGTCCCACAATGAGCAGTTCTTC,CATRGLSHNEQFF,TRBJ2-1,TRBV6-1,many,-
TGCGCCAGCAGCATGACGACAGGGAGGTACAATGAGCAGTTCTTC,CASSMTTGRYNEQFF,TRBJ2-1,TRBV4-3,-,-
TGTGCCAGCAGTGAGGCGACGGACTACGAGCAGTACTTC,CASSEATDYEQYF,TRBJ2-7,TRBV6-1,few,-
TGTGCCACCAGTGATATAGCGAGTGAAACACCAGATACGCAGTATTTT,CATSDIASETPDTQYF,TRBJ2-3,TRBV24-1,few,-
TGTGCCAGCAGCCAACTAACGGGACTCTCCTACGAGCAGTACTTC,CASSQLTGLSYEQYF,TRBJ2-7,TRBV4-2,-,-
TGCAGTGCTAGAGACCAGGGGTGGAGCGGGTATGGCTACACCTTC,CSARDQGWSGYGYTF,TRBJ1-2,TRBV20-1,few,-
TGTGCCAGCAGTGCTCAGGTCTTCCAGTTCTTC,CASSAQVFQFF,TRBJ2-1,TRBV28,few,-
TGCGCCAGCAGCCCCGGGGGGACAGGGGTTGACAATGAGCAGTTCTTC,CASSPGGTGVDNEQFF,TRBJ2-1,TRBV5-1,-,TRBD1
TGTGCCAGCAGTTTCTCCGGGCGACAAACTTTCTTT,CASSFSGRQTFF,TRBJ1-1,TRBV6-5,many,-
TGTGCCAGCAGTCCTCAGCGCCGGGACAGGGTAGCTGAGCAGTTCTTC,CASSPQRRDRVAEQFF,TRBJ2-1,TRBV12-3/TRBV12-4,-,TRBD1
TGTGCCAGCAGCCCGACCCTTAGCAATCAGCCCCAGCATTTT,CASSPTLSNQPQHF,TRBJ1-5,TRBV7-9,-,-
TGTGCCAGCAGCTCTTCCGGGACACGCGAGCAGTACTTC,CASSSSGTREQYF,TRBJ2-7,TRBV7-9,few,-
TGCGCCAGCAGGGGACCTAGCGGGGGGGCGAAGTTCGGGGAGCTGTTTTTT,CASRGPSGGAKFGELFF,TRBJ2-2,TRBV10-2,-,TRBD2
TGTGCCACCAGCAGAGAAGGAAATTTCGCAGGCCGCTACGAGCAGTACTTC,CATSREGNFAGRYEQYF,TRBJ2-7,TRBV15,-,-
TGCGCCAGCAGCCAAGGGACAGGTTACGATATGAACGGAGCTTTCTTT,CASSQGTGYDMNGAFF,TRBJ1-1,TRBV4-1,few,TRBD1
TGCGCCAGCAGCTTGCGGTCGGACACCGGTGGAGGGGAGCAGTACTTC,CASSLRSDTGGGEQYF,TRBJ2-7,TRBV5-1,few,-
TGTGCCAGCAGTGGACAGGGGCGGCCTTTTTACAATGAGCAGTTCTTC,CASSGQGRPFYNEQFF,TRBJ2-1,TRBV25-1,few,TRBD1
TGTGCCACCAGCAGTGGACAGGGGAGATCCACTGAAGCTTTCTTT,CATSSGQGRSTEAFF,TRBJ1-1,TRBV15,-,TRBD1